This entry is about one T cell receptor (beta chain). Its antigen is unidentified. 60 Vbeta and 13 Jbeta primers were used in PCR. Libraries were prepared by immunoSEQ multiplex PCR; TCRdb keeps only in-frame clonotypes and omits some of them. Seen here are 90,000 to 150,000 clones, about two thirds observed once, and the top ten hold approximately 8.2%. The sample belongs to a study of cytomegalovirus exposure and HLA in healthy donors. Study details: There were roughly 80 million unique TCRs (from HLA-typed donors) in an early data release. The study's findings and limits: There were a few CMV-associated chains whose specificity for CMV antigens was confirmed in vitro. The study had only CMV serostatus as immune exposure information. Later on, a genetic analysis was performed. It linked a missense variant in DCLRE1C with V- and J-gene trimming of TCR beta.

CDR3 length equals 15 residues. Per germline, CDR1 SGHRS and CDR2 YFSETQ. After removal of 0 bases from V and 6 bases from J, the junction contained 5 bases not matched to a gene. The chain joins TRBV5-1 to TRBJ1-3; 8 bases agree with TRBD1. The TCR originated in a woman aged 40 to 50 in good health and CMV-seropositive. The specimen sequenced was PBMCs. CDR3 region: CASSLGAGGENTIYF. The CDR3 DNA sequence: TGCGCCAGCAGCTTGGGCGCAGGGGGCGAAAACACCATATATTTT.